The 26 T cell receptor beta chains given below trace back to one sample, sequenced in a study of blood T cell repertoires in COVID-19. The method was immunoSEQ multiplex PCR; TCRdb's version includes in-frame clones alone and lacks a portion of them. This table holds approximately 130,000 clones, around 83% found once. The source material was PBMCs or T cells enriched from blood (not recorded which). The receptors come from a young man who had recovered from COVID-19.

CDR3 sequence: CASSAETGGEGNTIYF. CDR3 DNA sequence: TGTGCCAGCAGCGCCGAAACTGGAGGGGAAGGAAACACCATATATTTT. The chain is built from TRBV9 and TRBJ1-3, with D possibly TRBD1 on 5 matching bases. The CDR3 has 16 amino acids. Germline V gives CDR1 SGDLS, CDR2 YYNGEE. V shed 3 bases and J shed 4 bases, with 17 bases lying between them. The whole variable domain, remainder taken from reference TRBV9 and TRBJ1-3, is DSGVTQTPKHLITATGQRVTLRCSPRSGDLSVYWYQQSLDQGLQFLIQYYNGEERAKGNILERFSAQQFPDLHSELNLSSLELGDSALYFCASSAETGGEGNTIYFGEGSWLTVV.

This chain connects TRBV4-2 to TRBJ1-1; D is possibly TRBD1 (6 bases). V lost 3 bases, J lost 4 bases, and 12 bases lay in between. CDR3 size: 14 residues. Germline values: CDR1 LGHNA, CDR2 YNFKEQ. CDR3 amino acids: CASSHGQPTTEAFF. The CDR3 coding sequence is TGTGCCAGCAGCCACGGACAGCCAACCACTGAAGCTTTCTTT.

CDR3 loop: CASSLRDRYHEQFF. The CDR3 DNA follows: TGTGCCAGCAGCTTAAGGGACAGGTACCATGAGCAGTTCTTC. This chain links TRBV5-6 with TRBJ2-1; 8 bases match TRBD1. V trimming: 2 bases; J trimming: 8 bases; junction bases outside the gene matches: 6. The V gene's germline CDR1 is SGHDT and CDR2 YYEEEE. The CDR3 length is 14 residues.

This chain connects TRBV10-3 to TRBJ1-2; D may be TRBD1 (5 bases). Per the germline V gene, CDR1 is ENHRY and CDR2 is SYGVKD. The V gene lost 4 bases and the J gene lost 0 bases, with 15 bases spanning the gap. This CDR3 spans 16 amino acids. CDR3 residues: CAISAVTGTANYGYTF. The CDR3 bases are TGTGCCATCAGTGCCGTAACAGGTACTGCTAACTATGGCTACACCTTC.

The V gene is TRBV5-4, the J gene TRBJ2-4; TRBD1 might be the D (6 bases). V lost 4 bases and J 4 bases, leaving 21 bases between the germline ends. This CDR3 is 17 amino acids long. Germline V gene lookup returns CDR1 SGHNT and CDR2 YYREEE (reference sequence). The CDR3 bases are TGTGCCAGCAGCAAGGATGTCCCCGGGACATTGAAAAACATTCAGTACTTC. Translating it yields CASSKDVPGTLKNIQYF.

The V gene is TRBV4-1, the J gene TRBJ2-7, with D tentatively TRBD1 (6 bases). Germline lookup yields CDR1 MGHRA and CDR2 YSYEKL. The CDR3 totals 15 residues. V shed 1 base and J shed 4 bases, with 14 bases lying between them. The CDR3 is CASSQAKQGQYEQYF. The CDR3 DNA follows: TGCGCCAGCAGCCAAGCCAAACAGGGCCAGTACGAGCAGTACTTC.

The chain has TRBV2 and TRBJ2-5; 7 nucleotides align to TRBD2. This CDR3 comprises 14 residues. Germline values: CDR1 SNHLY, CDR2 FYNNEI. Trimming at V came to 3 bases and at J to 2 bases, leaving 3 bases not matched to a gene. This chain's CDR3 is CASSDLGGQETQYF. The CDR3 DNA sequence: TGTGCCAGCAGTGACCTCGGGGGGCAAGAGACCCAGTACTTC.

CDR3 nucleotide sequence: TGTGCCAGCAAGCCCCAGAGGCGGGACACTGAAGCTTTCTTT. Translation gives CASKPQRRDTEAFF. This sequence joins TRBV6-5 and TRBJ1-1; no definite D call. The CDR3 has 14 residues. The V gene lost 7 bases and the J gene lost 3 bases, with 15 bases spanning the gap. Germline V CDR1 and CDR2: MNHEY, SVGAGI.

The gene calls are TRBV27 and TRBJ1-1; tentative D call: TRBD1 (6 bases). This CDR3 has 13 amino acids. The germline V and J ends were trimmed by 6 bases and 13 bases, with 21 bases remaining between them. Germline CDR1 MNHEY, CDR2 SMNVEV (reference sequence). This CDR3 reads CASRTRRTDELFF. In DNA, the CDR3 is TGTGCCAGCAGAACAAGAAGGACAGACGAGCTTTTCTTT.

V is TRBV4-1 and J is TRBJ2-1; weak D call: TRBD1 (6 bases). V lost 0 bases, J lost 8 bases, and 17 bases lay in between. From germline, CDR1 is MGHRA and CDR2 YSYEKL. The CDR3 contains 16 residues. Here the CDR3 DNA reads TGCGCCAGCAGCCAAGATGCTACAGGGAAGGTTGATGAGCAGTTCTTC. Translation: CASSQDATGKVDEQFF.

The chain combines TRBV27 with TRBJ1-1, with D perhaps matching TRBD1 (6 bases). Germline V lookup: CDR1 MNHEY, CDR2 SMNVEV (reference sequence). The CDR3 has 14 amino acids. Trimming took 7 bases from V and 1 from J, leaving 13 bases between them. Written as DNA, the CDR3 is TGTGCCAGCACTCTAACACAGGGGAACACTGAAGCTTTCTTT. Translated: CASTLTQGNTEAFF.

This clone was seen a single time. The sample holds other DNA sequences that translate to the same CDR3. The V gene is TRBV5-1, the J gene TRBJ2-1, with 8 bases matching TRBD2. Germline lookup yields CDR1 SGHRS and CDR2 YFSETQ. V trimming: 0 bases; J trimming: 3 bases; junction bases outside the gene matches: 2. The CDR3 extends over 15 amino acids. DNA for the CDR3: TGCGCCAGCAGCTTGGGTCTAGCGGGCTACAATGAGCAGTTCTTC. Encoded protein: CASSLGLAGYNEQFF.

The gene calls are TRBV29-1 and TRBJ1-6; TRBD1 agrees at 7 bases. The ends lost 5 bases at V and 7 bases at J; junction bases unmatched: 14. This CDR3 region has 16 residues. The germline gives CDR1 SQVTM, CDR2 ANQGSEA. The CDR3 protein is CSVRLGNRGSNSPLHF. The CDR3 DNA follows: TGCAGCGTTAGGCTGGGAAACAGGGGCAGCAATTCACCCCTCCACTTT.

The CDR3 loop is CASSFQGNTGELFF. CDR3 nucleotide sequence: TGTGCCAGCAGCTTCCAGGGAAACACCGGGGAGCTGTTTTTT. The V call is TRBV4-2, the J call TRBJ2-2; perhaps TRBD1 as D (5 bases). Germline CDR1 LGHNA, CDR2 YNFKEQ. V was trimmed by 5 bases and J by 2 bases, leaving 9 bases between them. This CDR3 is built from 14 residues.

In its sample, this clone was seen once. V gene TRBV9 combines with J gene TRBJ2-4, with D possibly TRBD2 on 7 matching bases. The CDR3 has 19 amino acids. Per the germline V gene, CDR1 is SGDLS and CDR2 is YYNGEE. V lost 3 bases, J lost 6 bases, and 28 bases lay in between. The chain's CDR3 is CASSASGGGGPSVVNIQYF. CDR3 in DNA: TGTGCCAGCAGCGCCAGTGGAGGGGGAGGGCCATCAGTGGTAAACATTCAGTACTTC.

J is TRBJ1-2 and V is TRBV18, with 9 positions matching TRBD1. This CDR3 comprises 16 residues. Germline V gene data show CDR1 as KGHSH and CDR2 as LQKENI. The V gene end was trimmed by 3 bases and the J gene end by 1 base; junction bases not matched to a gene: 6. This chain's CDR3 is CASSPGQGSDNYGYTF. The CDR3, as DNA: TGTGCCAGCTCACCCGGACAGGGGAGTGATAACTATGGCTACACCTTC.

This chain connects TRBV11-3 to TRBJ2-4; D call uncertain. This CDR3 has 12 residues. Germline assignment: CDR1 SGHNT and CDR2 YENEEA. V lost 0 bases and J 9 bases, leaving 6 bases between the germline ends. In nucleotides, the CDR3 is TGTGCCAGCAGCTTAGACAATAGCATTCAGTACTTC. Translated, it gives CASSLDNSIQYF.

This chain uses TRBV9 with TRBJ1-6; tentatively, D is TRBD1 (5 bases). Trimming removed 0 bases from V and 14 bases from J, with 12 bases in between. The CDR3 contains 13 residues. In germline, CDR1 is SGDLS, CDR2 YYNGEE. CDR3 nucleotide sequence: TGTGCCAGCAGCGTAGGGGGGGTGCAAGCCCTCCACTTT. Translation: CASSVGGVQALHF.

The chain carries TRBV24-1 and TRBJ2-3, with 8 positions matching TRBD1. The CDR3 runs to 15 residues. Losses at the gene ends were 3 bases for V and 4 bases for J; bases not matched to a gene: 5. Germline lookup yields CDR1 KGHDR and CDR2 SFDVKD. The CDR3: CATSDPDRAADTQYF. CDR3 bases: TGTGCCACCAGTGATCCGGACAGGGCCGCAGATACGCAGTATTTT.

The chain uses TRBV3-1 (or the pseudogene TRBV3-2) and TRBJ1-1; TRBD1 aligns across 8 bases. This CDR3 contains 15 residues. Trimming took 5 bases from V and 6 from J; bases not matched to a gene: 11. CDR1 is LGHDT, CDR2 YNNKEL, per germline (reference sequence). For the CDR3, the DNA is TGTGCCAGCAGCTATCCCGGACAGGGAGTGCCTGAAGCTTTCTTT. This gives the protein CASSYPGQGVPEAFF.

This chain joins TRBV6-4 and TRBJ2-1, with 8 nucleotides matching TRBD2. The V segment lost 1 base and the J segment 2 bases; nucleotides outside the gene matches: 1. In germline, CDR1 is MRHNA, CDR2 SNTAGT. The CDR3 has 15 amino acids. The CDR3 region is CASSDFGGAYNEQFF. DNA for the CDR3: TGTGCCAGCAGTGACTTCGGGGGGGCCTACAATGAGCAGTTCTTC.

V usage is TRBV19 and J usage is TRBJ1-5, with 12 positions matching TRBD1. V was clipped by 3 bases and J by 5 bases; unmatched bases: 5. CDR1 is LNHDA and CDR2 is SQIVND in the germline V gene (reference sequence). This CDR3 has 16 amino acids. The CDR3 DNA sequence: TGTGCCAGTAGTATCTGGGACAGGGGGCGTCATCAGCCCCAGCATTTT. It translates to CASSIWDRGRHQPQHF.

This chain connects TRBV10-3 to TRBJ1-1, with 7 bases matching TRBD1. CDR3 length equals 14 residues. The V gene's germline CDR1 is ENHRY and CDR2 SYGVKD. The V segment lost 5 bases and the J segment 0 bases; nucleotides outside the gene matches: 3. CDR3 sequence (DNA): TGTGCCATCAGTTCGACAGGGATGAACACTGAAGCTTTCTTT. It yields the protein CAISSTGMNTEAFF.

CDR3 sequence (DNA): TGTGCCAGCAGTCTAGCGGGGGGGTACAATGAGCAGTTCTTC. Translation gives CASSLAGGYNEQFF. V gene TRBV25-1 combines with J gene TRBJ2-1, with 12 bases that match TRBD2. The CDR3 spans 14 residues. Germline V gene sequence: CDR1 MGHDK, CDR2 SYGVNS. The V gene end was trimmed by 5 bases and the J gene end by 4 bases; junction bases not matched to a gene: 0.

CDR3 in DNA: TGCGCCAGCAGTCAAGAATGGAGTAGAGGGGGAACTAATGAAAAACTGTTTTTT. Translating gives CASSQEWSRGGTNEKLFF. The chain recombines TRBV23-1 with TRBJ1-4; D is possibly TRBD1 (6 bases). TRBV23-1 is given ORF status, its function remaining uncertain. CDR3 length: 18 amino acids. The V gene lost 2 bases and the J gene lost 1 base, with 17 bases spanning the gap.

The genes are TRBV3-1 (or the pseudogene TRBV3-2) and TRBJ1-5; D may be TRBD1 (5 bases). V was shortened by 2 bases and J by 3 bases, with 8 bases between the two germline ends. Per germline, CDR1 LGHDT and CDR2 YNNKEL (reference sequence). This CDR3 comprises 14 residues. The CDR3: CASSQWGPNQPQHF. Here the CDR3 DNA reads TGTGCCAGCAGCCAATGGGGCCCCAATCAGCCCCAGCATTTT.